The clone carrying this T cell receptor (beta chain) was recorded a few times. Its antigen is as yet unknown. The record originates from a study of CD8 T cells in ankylosing spondylitis. Study observations and caveats: Disease-associated clones were reportedly significantly overrepresented in matched ankylosing spondylitis synovial fluid. Seemingly distinctive of ankylosing spondylitis blood was a TCR beta motif formed by eight highly homologous variants.

Library preparation for TCR beta used quantitative 5'-RACE with molecular barcodes. TCRdb recomputed calls from the 5' RACE reads with MiXCR, one row per CDR3 protein. Found here are a few hundred thousand distinct CDR3 sequences, just under 7.5% of them singletons; the top ten hold 11% to 15%. CDR3 length equals 16 residues. V lost 2 bases and J lost 5, with 19 bases in between. Germline values: CDR1 MNHEY, CDR2 SVGEGT. This chain links TRBV6-2 or TRBV6-3 with TRBJ2-7, with D perhaps assigned TRBD1 or TRBD2 (5 bases each). Sequenced sample: blood, either unsorted or a sorted T cell fraction (not recorded which). The clonotype originates from a male donor with ankylosing spondylitis. The CDR3 nucleotides read TGTGCCAGCAGTTACAGGCAGGTGGGACCCCTGAACGAGCAGTACTTC. This codes for CASSYRQVGPLNEQYF.